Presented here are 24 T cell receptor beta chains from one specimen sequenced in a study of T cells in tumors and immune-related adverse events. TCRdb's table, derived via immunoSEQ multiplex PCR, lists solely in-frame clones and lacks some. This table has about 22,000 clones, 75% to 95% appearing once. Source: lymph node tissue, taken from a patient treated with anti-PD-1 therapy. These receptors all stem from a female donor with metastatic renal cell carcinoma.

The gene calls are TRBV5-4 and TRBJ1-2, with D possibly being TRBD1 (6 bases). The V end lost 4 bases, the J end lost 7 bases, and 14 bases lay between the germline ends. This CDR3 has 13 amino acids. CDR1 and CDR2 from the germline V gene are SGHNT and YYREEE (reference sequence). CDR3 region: CASSSETGSGYTF. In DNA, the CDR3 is TGTGCCAGCAGCAGCGAAACAGGGTCTGGCTACACCTTC.

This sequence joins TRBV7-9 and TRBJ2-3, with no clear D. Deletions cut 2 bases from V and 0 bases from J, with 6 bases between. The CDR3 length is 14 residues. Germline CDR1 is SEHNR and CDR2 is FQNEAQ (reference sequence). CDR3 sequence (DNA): TGTGCCAGCAGCTTATCCACTAGCACAGATACGCAGTATTTT. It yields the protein CASSLSTSTDTQYF.

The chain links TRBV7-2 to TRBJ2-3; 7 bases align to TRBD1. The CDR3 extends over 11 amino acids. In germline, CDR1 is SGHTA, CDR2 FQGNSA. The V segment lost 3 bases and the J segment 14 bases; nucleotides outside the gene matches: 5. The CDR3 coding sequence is TGTGCCAGCAGCTTCGGACAGGTCATGTATTTT. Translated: CASSFGQVMYF.

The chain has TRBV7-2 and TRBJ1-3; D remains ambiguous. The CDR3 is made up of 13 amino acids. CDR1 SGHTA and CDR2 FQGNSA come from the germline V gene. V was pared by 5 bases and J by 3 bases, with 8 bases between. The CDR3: CASSPGGGNTIYF. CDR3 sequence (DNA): TGTGCCAGCAGCCCGGGAGGTGGAAACACCATATATTTT.

CDR3 nucleotides: TGTGCCAGCAGCGGGGCGGCCAAAAACATTCAGTACTTC. Protein sequence: CASSGAAKNIQYF. The chain recombines TRBV28 with TRBJ2-4; possibly TRBD1 or TRBD2 for D (5 bases each). Trimming left V 6 bases short and J 1 base short, with 7 bases between. Germline-derived CDR1 and CDR2 are MDHEN and SYDVKM. The CDR3 has 13 residues.

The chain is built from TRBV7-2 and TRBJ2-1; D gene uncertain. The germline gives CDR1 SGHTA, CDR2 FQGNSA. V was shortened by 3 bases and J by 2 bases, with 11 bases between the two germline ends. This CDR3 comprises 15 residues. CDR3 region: CASSFIVGPYNEQFF. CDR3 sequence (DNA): TGTGCCAGCAGCTTTATCGTCGGCCCCTACAATGAGCAGTTCTTC.

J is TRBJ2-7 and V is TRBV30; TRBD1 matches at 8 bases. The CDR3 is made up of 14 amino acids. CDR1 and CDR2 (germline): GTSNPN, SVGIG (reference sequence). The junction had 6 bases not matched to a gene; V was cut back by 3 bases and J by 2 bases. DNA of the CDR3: TGTGCCTGGAGGACAGGGGTCAGAACCTACGAGCAGTACTTC. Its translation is CAWRTGVRTYEQYF.

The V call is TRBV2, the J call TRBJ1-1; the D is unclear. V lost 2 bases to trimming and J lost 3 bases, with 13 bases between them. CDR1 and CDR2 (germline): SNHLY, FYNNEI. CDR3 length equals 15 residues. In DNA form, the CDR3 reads TGTGCCAGCAGTGAAAAGGCAGGCGTGGACACTGAAGCTTTCTTT. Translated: CASSEKAGVDTEAFF.

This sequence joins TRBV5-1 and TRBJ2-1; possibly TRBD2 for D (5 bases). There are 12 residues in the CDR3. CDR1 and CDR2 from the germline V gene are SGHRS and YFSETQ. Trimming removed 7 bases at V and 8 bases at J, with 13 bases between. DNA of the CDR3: TGCGCCAGCGGTCACCAGAGGGATGAGCAGTTCTTC. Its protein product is CASGHQRDEQFF.

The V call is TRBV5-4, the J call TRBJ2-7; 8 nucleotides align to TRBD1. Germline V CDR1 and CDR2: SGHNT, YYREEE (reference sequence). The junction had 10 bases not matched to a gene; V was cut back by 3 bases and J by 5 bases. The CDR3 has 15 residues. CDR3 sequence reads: CASSSWTGIVDEQYF. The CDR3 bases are TGTGCCAGCAGCTCCTGGACAGGGATAGTCGACGAGCAGTACTTC. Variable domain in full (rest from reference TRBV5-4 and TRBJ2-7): ETGVTQSPTHLIKTRGQQVTLRCSSQSGHNTVSWYQQALGQGPQFIFQYYREEENGRGNFPPRFSGLQFPNYSSELNVNALELDDSALYLCASSSWTGIVDEQYFGPGTRLTVT.

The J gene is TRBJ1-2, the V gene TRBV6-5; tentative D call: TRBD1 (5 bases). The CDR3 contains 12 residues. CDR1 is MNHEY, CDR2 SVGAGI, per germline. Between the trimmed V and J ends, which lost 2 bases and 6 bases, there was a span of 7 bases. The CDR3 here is CASSYKGNGYTF. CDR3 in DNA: TGTGCCAGCAGTTACAAGGGGAATGGCTACACCTTC.

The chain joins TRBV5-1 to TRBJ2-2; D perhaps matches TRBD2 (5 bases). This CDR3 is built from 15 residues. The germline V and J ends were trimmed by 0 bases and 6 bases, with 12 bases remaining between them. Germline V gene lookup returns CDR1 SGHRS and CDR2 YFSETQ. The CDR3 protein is CASSLGGPLAGELFF. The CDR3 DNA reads TGCGCCAGCAGCTTGGGAGGGCCGTTGGCCGGGGAGCTGTTTTTT.

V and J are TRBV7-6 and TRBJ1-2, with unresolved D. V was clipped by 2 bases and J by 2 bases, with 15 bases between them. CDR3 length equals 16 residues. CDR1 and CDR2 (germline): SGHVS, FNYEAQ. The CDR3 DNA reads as TGTGCCAGCAGCTTATCGGCAGGCAATCTAAACTATGGCTACACCTTC. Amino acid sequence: CASSLSAGNLNYGYTF.

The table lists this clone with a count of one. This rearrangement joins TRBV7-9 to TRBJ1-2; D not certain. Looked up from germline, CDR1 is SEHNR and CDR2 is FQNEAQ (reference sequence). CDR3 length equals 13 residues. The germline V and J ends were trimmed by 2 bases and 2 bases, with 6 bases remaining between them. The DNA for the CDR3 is TGTGCCAGCAGCTTACAAGTAAACTATGGCTACACCTTC. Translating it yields CASSLQVNYGYTF.

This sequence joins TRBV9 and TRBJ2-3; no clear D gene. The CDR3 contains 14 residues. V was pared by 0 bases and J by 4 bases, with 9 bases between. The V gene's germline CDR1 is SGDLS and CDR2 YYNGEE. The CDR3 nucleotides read TGTGCCAGCAGCGTAGTGGGTGAAGCAGATACGCAGTATTTT. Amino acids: CASSVVGEADTQYF. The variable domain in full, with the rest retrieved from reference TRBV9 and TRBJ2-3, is DSGVTQTPKHLITATGQRVTLRCSPRSGDLSVYWYQQSLDQGLQFLIQYYNGEERAKGNILERFSAQQFPDLHSELNLSSLELGDSALYFCASSVVGEADTQYFGPGTRLTVL.

CDR3 residues: CASSVWGNEAFF. DNA for the CDR3: TGTGCCAGCAGTGTGTGGGGAAATGAAGCTTTCTTT. This rearrangement joins TRBV2 to TRBJ1-1; D remains ambiguous. V lost 4 bases and J 7 bases, leaving 10 bases between the germline ends. Germline CDR1 reads SNHLY; CDR2 reads FYNNEI. The CDR3 runs to 12 residues. The full variable domain, with the rest looked up from reference TRBV2 and TRBJ1-1, is EPEVTQTPSHQVTQMGQEVILRCVPISNHLYFYWYRQILGQKVEFLVSFYNNEISEKSEIFDDQFSVERPDGSNFTLKIRSTKLEDSAMYFCASSVWGNEAFFGQGTRLTVV.

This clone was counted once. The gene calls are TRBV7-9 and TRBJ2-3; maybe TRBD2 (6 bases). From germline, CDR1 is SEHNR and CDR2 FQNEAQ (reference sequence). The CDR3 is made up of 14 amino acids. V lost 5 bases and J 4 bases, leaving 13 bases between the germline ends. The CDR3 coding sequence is TGTGCCAGCAGCCATATAACTAGCCCAGATACGCAGTATTTT. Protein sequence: CASSHITSPDTQYF.

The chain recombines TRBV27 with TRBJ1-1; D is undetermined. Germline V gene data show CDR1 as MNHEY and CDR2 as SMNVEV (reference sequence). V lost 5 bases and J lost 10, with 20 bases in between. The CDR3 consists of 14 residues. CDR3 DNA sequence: TGTGCCAGCAGTAGCGTAAGAGACGGTCGAACAGCTTTCTTT. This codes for CASSSVRDGRTAFF.

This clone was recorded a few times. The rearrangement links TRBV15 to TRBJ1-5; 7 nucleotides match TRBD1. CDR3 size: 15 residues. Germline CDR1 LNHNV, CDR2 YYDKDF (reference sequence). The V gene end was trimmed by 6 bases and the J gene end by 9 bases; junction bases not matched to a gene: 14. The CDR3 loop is CATSMQGQPDLPQHF. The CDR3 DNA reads TGTGCCACCAGTATGCAGGGACAGCCAGATCTGCCCCAGCATTTT.

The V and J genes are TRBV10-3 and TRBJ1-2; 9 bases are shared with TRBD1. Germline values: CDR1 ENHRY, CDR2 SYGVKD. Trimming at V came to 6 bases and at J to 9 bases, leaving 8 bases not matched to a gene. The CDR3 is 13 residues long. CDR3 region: CAIRGGDRASYTF. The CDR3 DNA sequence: TGTGCCATCAGAGGTGGGGACAGGGCTAGCTACACCTTC.

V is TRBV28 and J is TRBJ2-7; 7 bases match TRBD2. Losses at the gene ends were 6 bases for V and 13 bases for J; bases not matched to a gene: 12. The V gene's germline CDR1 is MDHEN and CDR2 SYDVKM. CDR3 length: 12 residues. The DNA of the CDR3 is TGTGCCAGCAGGCCACGGGGACTACCCTGTTACTTC. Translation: CASRPRGLPCYF.

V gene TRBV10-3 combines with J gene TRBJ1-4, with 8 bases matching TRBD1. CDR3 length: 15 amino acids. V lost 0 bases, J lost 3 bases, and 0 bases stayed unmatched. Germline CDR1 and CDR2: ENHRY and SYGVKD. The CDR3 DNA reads TGTGCCATCAGTGAGTCACAGGGGGCTAATGAAAAACTGTTTTTT. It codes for CAISESQGANEKLFF.

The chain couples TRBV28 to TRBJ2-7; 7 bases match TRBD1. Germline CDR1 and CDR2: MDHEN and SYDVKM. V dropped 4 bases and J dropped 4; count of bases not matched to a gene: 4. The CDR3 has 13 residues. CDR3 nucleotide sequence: TGTGCCAGCAGTTCAACAGGGGAATACGAGCAGTACTTC. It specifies CASSSTGEYEQYF.

The CDR3, as DNA: TGCGCCAGCAGCTTGGAGCGGGTGGGCGGACTAGCGGGAGCCGAGCAGTACTTC. Amino acid sequence: CASSLERVGGLAGAEQYF. This chain links TRBV5-1 with TRBJ2-7, with 13 nucleotides matching TRBD2. The CDR3 is 18 amino acids. The V segment lost 0 bases and the J segment 6 bases; nucleotides outside the gene matches: 12. Germline V gene lookup returns CDR1 SGHRS and CDR2 YFSETQ.